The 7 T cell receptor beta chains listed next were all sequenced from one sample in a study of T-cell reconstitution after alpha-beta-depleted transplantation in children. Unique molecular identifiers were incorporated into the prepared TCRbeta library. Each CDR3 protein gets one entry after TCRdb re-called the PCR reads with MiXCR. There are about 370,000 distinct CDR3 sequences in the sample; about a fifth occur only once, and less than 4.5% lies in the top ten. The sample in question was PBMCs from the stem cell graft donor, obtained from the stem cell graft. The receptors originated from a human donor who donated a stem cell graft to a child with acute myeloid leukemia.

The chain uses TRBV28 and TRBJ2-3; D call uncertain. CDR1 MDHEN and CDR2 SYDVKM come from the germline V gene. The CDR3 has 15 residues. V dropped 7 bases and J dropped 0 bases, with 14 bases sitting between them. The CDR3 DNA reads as TGTGCCAGCACCCCACCTTTCGGAAGCACAGATACGCAGTATTTT. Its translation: CASTPPFGSTDTQYF. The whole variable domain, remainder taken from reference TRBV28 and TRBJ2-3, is DVKVTQSSRYLVKRTGEKVFLECVQDMDHENMFWYRQDPGLGLRLIYFSYDVKMKEKGDIPEGYSVSREKKERFSLILESASTNQTSMYLCASTPPFGSTDTQYFGPGTRLTVL.

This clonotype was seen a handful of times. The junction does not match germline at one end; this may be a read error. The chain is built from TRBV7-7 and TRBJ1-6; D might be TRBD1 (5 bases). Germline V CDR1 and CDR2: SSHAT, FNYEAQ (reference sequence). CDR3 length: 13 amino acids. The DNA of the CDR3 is TGTGCTAGCAGCCAGGACACGTATTCACCCCTCCACTTT. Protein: CASSQDTYSPLHF.

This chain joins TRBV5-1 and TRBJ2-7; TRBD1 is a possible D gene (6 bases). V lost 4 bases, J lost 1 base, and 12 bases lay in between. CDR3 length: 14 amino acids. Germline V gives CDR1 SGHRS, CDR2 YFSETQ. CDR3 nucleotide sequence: TGCGCCAGCAGCATCCCGGGACAATCCTACGAGCAGTACTTC. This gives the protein CASSIPGQSYEQYF.

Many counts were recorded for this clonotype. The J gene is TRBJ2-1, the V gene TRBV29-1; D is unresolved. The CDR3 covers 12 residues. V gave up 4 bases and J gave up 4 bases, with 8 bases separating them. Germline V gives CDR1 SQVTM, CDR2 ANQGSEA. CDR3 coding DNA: TGCAGCGTTGCGTTCCAGTACAATGAGCAGTTCTTC. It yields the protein CSVAFQYNEQFF.

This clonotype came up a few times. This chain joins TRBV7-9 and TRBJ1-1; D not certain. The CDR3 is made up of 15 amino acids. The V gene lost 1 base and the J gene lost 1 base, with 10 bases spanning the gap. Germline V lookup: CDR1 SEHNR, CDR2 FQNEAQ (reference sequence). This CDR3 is CASSLGWGANTEAFF. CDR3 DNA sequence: TGTGCCAGCAGCTTAGGCTGGGGTGCGAACACTGAAGCTTTCTTT.

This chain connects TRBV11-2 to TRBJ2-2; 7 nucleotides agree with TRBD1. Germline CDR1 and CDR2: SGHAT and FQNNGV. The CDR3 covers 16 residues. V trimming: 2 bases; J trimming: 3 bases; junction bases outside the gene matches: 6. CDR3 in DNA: TGTGCCAGCAGCTTATACAGGGGAAGTGACACCGGGGAGCTGTTTTTT. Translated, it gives CASSLYRGSDTGELFF. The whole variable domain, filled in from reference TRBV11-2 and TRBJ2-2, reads EAGVAQSPRYKIIEKRQSVAFWCNPISGHATLYWYQQILGQGPKLLIQFQNNGVVDDSQLPKDRFSAERLKGVDSTLKIQPAKLEDSAVYLCASSLYRGSDTGELFFGEGSRLTVL.

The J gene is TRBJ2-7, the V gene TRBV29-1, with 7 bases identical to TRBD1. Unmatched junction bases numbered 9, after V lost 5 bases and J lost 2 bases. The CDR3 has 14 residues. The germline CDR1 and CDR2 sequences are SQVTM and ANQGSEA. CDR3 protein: CSVQPRQGPYEQYF. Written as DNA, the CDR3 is TGCAGCGTTCAACCTCGACAGGGCCCCTACGAGCAGTACTTC.